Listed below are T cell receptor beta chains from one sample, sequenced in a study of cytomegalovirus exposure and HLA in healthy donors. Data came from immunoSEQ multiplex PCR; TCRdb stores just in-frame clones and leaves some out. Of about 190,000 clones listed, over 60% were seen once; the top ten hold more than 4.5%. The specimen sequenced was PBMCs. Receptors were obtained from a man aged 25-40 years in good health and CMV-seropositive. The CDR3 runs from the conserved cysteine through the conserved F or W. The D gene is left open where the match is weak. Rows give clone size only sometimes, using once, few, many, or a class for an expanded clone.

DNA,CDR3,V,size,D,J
TGTGCTAGTGGTTTGGTAAAGGACGGTGAATTGGGAGCTGAAGCTTTCTTT,CASGLVKDGELGAEAFF,TRBV12-5,-,-,TRBJ1-1
TGTGCCAGCAGCCAAACTAGCGTCTCCTACGAGCAGTACTTC,CASSQTSVSYEQYF,TRBV7-2,-,TRBD2,TRBJ2-7
TGTGCCACCAGCAGGAAGACTAGCGGGAGGGAATTAGCGTTGGCCGGGGAGCTGTTTTTT,CATSRKTSGRELALAGELFF,TRBV15,-,TRBD2,TRBJ2-2
TGTGCCAGCAGCTCCTGGACAGGGAACACTGAAGCTTTCTTT,CASSSWTGNTEAFF,TRBV7-2,-,TRBD1,TRBJ1-1
TGTGCCAGCAGTGGTGCCCTGGACAGGGGCACAGATACGCAGTATTTT,CASSGALDRGTDTQYF,TRBV2,-,TRBD1,TRBJ2-3
TGCAGCGTACAGGGGGACTATGGCTACACCTTC,CSVQGDYGYTF,TRBV29-1,-,TRBD1,TRBJ1-2
TGTGCCTGGAGGGGACAGGGGGATTACTACGAGCAGTACTTC,CAWRGQGDYYEQYF,TRBV30,-,TRBD1,TRBJ2-7
TGTGCCTGGAAGGTGGACAGCTATAGCTATGGCTACACCTTC,CAWKVDSYSYGYTF,TRBV30,-,-,TRBJ1-2
TGTGCCACCCAGACTGCGGCATACACAGATACGCAGTATTTT,CATQTAAYTDTQYF,TRBV18,-,-,TRBJ2-3
TGCAGCGTCCACCGGACAGGGGGTGGGACTGAAGCTTTCTTT,CSVHRTGGGTEAFF,TRBV29-1,-,TRBD1,TRBJ1-1
TGTGCCAGCAGCCGAGACAGAGGCGAGCAGTACTTC,CASSRDRGEQYF,TRBV5-5,once,-,TRBJ2-7
TGTGCCAGCAGCAGCGGGACAGAACCTACGAACGGAGTCTACGAGCAGTACTTC,CASSSGTEPTNGVYEQYF,TRBV21-1,-,-,TRBJ2-7
TGTGCCAGCACTCCGGGACAGGGAGTCCCCGGGGAGCTGTTTTTT,CASTPGQGVPGELFF,TRBV2,-,TRBD1,TRBJ2-2
TGTGCCAGCAGTTACTCAGGGGGGGTTTATGGCTACACCTTC,CASSYSGGVYGYTF,TRBV6-5,-,-,TRBJ1-2
TGTGCCAGCAGCCAAGATGGTACTAGCGGGAGATTGAACACCGGGGAGCTGTTTTTT,CASSQDGTSGRLNTGELFF,TRBV4-2,-,TRBD2,TRBJ2-2
TGTGCCAGCAGTAGACAGGGGGCTTCGAGTTACGAGCAGTACTTC,CASSRQGASSYEQYF,TRBV2,-,TRBD1,TRBJ2-7
TGTGCCGGGGGGACGAACTACAATGAGCAGTTCTTC,CAGGTNYNEQFF,TRBV2,-,-,TRBJ2-1
TGTGCCAGTAGTCCGAATACCCGGAAAAACATTCAGTACTTC,CASSPNTRKNIQYF,TRBV19,-,-,TRBJ2-4
TGTGCCTGGGCCCGGGACAGGGCAGCCGAGCAGTACTTC,CAWARDRAAEQYF,TRBV30,once,TRBD1,TRBJ2-7
TGTGCCAGCAGCTACCGGGACAGGAGCCCTCTTGGAGAGCAGTACTTC,CASSYRDRSPLGEQYF,TRBV11-1,-,TRBD1,TRBJ2-7
TGTGCCAGCAGTTACTCGCGCGTGAGGACTGAAGCTTTCTTT,CASSYSRVRTEAFF,TRBV6-5,-,-,TRBJ1-1
TGTGCCAGCAGTCCGGACAGAGAGCTCTTCGAGCAGTACTTC,CASSPDRELFEQYF,TRBV28,-,-,TRBJ2-7
TGTGCCAGCTCGATCGGAGACAGAAGGGAGCTGTTTTTT,CASSIGDRRELFF,TRBV18,few,-,TRBJ2-2
TGTGCCAGCAGCGCCCTGCCCCGGGACAGGGGGCTCAGCGAGCAGTACTTC,CASSALPRDRGLSEQYF,TRBV5-5,-,TRBD1,TRBJ2-7
TGTGCCAGCAGCCAAGCTAGGGAAGCTTTCTTT,CASSQAREAFF,TRBV4-2,-,-,TRBJ1-1
TGTGCCAGCAGCTTGGAGGGACAGGCCGCTTCACCCCTCCACTTT,CASSLEGQAASPLHF,TRBV5-4,-,TRBD1,TRBJ1-6
TGTGCCAGCAGTTTCAGGGGCGCGGGGGATGGCTACACCTTC,CASSFRGAGDGYTF,TRBV27,-,-,TRBJ1-2
TGTGCCAGCAAGGCGGGAGGGCCCCGGGAGGCCAACGTCCTGACTTTC,CASKAGGPREANVLTF,TRBV28,few,TRBD2,TRBJ2-6
TGTGCCAGCAGCCACCCCTGGGACAGGCAGGACACCGGGGAGCTGTTTTTT,CASSHPWDRQDTGELFF,TRBV4-2,few,TRBD1,TRBJ2-2
TGTGCCAGCAGCCTCCCCTGGACTAGCGGGGGGGAGACCCAGTACTTC,CASSLPWTSGGETQYF,TRBV11-2,few,TRBD2,TRBJ2-5
TGTGCCTGGAGTGCACAGGGGCTCACAGATACGCAGTATTTT,CAWSAQGLTDTQYF,TRBV30,few,TRBD1,TRBJ2-3
TGTGCCAGCAGCTTAGTGGCAGAGAACACTGAAGCTTTCTTT,CASSLVAENTEAFF,TRBV7-9,-,-,TRBJ1-1
TGTGCCAGCAGCTCCTCCGGGACTACTTCCAAAAACATTCAGTACTTC,CASSSSGTTSKNIQYF,TRBV7-9,-,TRBD2,TRBJ2-4
TGCGCCAGCACCACGGGAAAAGAGACCCAGTACTTC,CASTTGKETQYF,TRBV5-1,-,-,TRBJ2-5
TGCGCCAGCAGCCACCCAGGGGTTTATGAAGCTTTCTTT,CASSHPGVYEAFF,TRBV4-1,-,-,TRBJ1-1
TGCGCCAGCAGCCAATCCGACAGGAATCAGCCCCAGCATTTT,CASSQSDRNQPQHF,TRBV4-1,-,-,TRBJ1-5
TGTGCCAGCCCGACAGGGAAAGGAAACACCATATATTTT,CASPTGKGNTIYF,TRBV6-5,-,TRBD1,TRBJ1-3
TGCGCCAGCAGTTCAGGGGGTGCCTCCTACGAGCAGTACTTC,CASSSGGASYEQYF,TRBV5-1,-,TRBD1,TRBJ2-7
TGTGCCAGCAGCCCCGGGACAGCCCAAGAGACCCAGTACTTC,CASSPGTAQETQYF,TRBV6-5,-,TRBD1,TRBJ2-5
TGTGCCAGTAGTATCGGGGGGGGGCCGAACACCGGGGAGCTGTTTTTT,CASSIGGGPNTGELFF,TRBV19,few,TRBD2,TRBJ2-2
TGTGCCAGCAGCTCGGACAGGGATTACACCATATATTTT,CASSSDRDYTIYF,TRBV5-6,-,TRBD1,TRBJ1-3
TGTGCCAGTAGTTCGCAGGCGCCACGAAAACTGTTTTTT,CASSSQAPRKLFF,TRBV19,-,-,TRBJ1-4
TGTGCCAGCAGTTTGTTGGGGGCCTACTATGGCTACGCCTTC,CASSLLGAYYGYAF,TRBV28,-,-,TRBJ1-2
TGTGCCAGCTCAATGGGACAGGGCAATGAGCAGTTCTTC,CASSMGQGNEQFF,TRBV18,-,TRBD1,TRBJ2-1
TGTGCCAGCAGCTTAGAAGGAGGGCAGAGTGTGAGCAATCAGCCCCAGCATTTT,CASSLEGGQSVSNQPQHF,TRBV7-9,once,-,TRBJ1-5
TGTGCCAGTAGTACTAGGGGACTAGCGGTTCACAACGAGCAGTACTTC,CASSTRGLAVHNEQYF,TRBV19,-,TRBD2,TRBJ2-7
TGTGCCAGCAGCGTAGGGAGGGGGCGCAATCAGCCCCAGCATTTT,CASSVGRGRNQPQHF,TRBV9,few,TRBD1,TRBJ1-5
TGTGCCAGCAGCCCGATGGAAGGGGATAATTCACCCCTCCACTTT,CASSPMEGDNSPLHF,TRBV6-6,-,-,TRBJ1-6
TGTGCCAGCAGCCCCGGAGGGCGATGGACTGAAGCTTTCTTT,CASSPGGRWTEAFF,TRBV7-9,-,-,TRBJ1-1
TGTGCCAGCAGTGCCTGGGACAGCACCGGGGAGCTGTTTTTT,CASSAWDSTGELFF,TRBV27,-,TRBD1,TRBJ2-2
TGTGCCTGGAGTGTCTTACACAGGAGGGCTTATGGCTACACCTTC,CAWSVLHRRAYGYTF,TRBV30,few,-,TRBJ1-2
TGTGCCAGCAGCCGGAGGATTAGGCTAGCGTTTAGCAATGAGCAGTTCTTC,CASSRRIRLAFSNEQFF,TRBV11-1,-,-,TRBJ2-1
TGCAGTGCTAGAGAGAACTACGAGCAGTACTTC,CSARENYEQYF,TRBV20-1,once,-,TRBJ2-7
TGTGCCAGCAGCTTATTCGGCGGGGAGCTGTTTTTT,CASSLFGGELFF,TRBV7-3,-,-,TRBJ2-2
TGTGCCAGCAGCCTGACAGGGGGCCTTGGCTACACCTTC,CASSLTGGLGYTF,TRBV6-5,-,TRBD1,TRBJ1-2